These T cell receptor beta chains were read from a single sample in a study of T cell changes during pregnancy in multiple sclerosis. This table comes from immunoSEQ multiplex PCR, and its TCRdb copy is limited to in-frame clones, with some not included. The data contain around 110,000 clones, 91% of them seen just once; the ten biggest clones take up roughly 1.6%. Specimen: peripheral blood, collected before pregnancy. Receptors were obtained from a female donor with multiple sclerosis, enrolled in a pregnancy study. Each CDR3 is given with its conserved first and last residue. The D gene is left open where the match is weak. Some rows mark clone size as missing; the rest say once, few, many or name a class of expanded clone.

v_gene	d_gene	j_gene	abundance	CDR3aa	CDR3nt
TRBV4-1	NA	TRBJ2-5	once	CASSQDDQETQYF	TGCGCCAGCAGCCAAGACGACCAAGAGACCCAGTACTTC
TRBV27	TRBD1	TRBJ2-6	NA	CASSLWDRVSTGANVLTF	TGTGCCAGCAGTTTGTGGGACAGGGTTTCTACTGGGGCCAACGTCCTGACTTTC
TRBV7-9	NA	TRBJ1-1	NA	CASSLRGTEAFF	TGTGCCAGCAGCTTGAGAGGGACTGAAGCTTTCTTT
TRBV25-1	TRBD2	TRBJ2-3	NA	CASSELGLSSTDTQYF	TGTGCCAGCAGTGAATTGGGACTATCTAGCACAGATACGCAGTATTTT
TRBV11-3	NA	TRBJ2-1	NA	CASSFFPGSTNEQFF	TGTGCCAGCAGCTTCTTCCCCGGGAGTACGAATGAGCAGTTCTTC
TRBV21-1	NA	TRBJ2-3	NA	CAGTLPLRIATDTQYF	TGTGCCGGAACCCTACCACTCCGCATAGCCACAGATACGCAGTATTTT
TRBV2	NA	TRBJ1-3	NA	CASSTIVSSGNTIYF	TGTGCCAGCAGTACCATCGTCAGCTCTGGAAACACCATATATTTT
TRBV2	NA	TRBJ2-2	NA	CASSEGAGELFF	TGTGCCAGCAGTGAGGGAGCCGGGGAGCTGTTTTTT
TRBV28	NA	TRBJ2-7	NA	CASSTIWQGSYYEQYF	TGTGCCAGCAGCACCATCTGGCAGGGTTCCTACTACGAGCAGTACTTC
TRBV27	TRBD2	TRBJ2-1	NA	CASSTLAGPYNEQFF	TGTGCCAGCAGTACCTTAGCGGGTCCCTACAATGAGCAGTTCTTC